This record covers a single TCR beta chain. The clone's antigen remains unknown. Base qualities were left out, and no much larger clone turns up one base away. One collaborating source in Seattle enrolled patients during active infection and followed them longitudinally through the course of disease. Whole blood was collected in K2EDTA tubes by collaborating institutions according to the institutions' own protocols. Collaborator samples were shipped for TCRbeta analysis as frozen whole blood, isolated PBMCs, or DNA extracted from either sample type. TCRbeta CDR3 regions were amplified from genomic DNA using the immunoSEQ Assay, a bias-controlled multiplex PCR. The study's own analysis went as follows. Nucleated cell counts per sample were estimated from amplification of reference gene primers within the assay. To quantify the absolute abundance of each unique TCRbeta CDR3 rearrangement, sequence reads were collapsed and filtered. Productive Simpson clonality was computed per sample as the square root of Simpson's diversity index over productive rearrangements. TCRdb took over this immuneACCESS table, retaining in-frame rearrangements with V and J assigned. Such tables are incomplete; in checked studies, under half of the missing clones stem from an unresolved V gene, and the remainder is unexplained. That table is the source of V, J and clone size, and D and trimming were worked out from the DNA. The sample table contains hundreds of thousands of clones; only one count was recorded for more than 80% of them. The ten largest clones take up 0.95% to 1.5% of the sample.

This record belongs to a study of blood T cell repertoires in COVID-19 (dated by TCRdb to about 2020). With respect to the entire study: Collaborator samples came from the United States, Italy and Spain and covered acute and convalescent phases of COVID-19. The material from the prospective study consisted of cDNA or gDNA derived from T cells, B-cell-depleted T cells, or PBMCs. The dataset comprised deeply sampled blood TCRbeta repertoires from subjects exposed to, actively infected with, or recovered from COVID-19. The repertoires were released in a freely available public database meant as a resource for research on the immune response to SARS-CoV-2. The samples were drawn from the first 160 participants of the ongoing ImmuneRACE study and from 950 to 1,500 subjects provided by 6 global collaborators. A de-identified subject ID, COVID-19 status, age in years and sex were almost always included in the sample metadata. Where available, HLA class I and class II types were taken from metadata supplied by the sample provider and were not determined by assay-based typing.

The CDR3 spans 15 residues, from the cysteine through the phenylalanine. The DNA shown is the 45-base CDR3, in frame from base 1. Compared with germline, V lacks 5 bases and J lacks 0 bases; bases without a gene match: 6. The germline V gene specifies MDHEN as CDR1 and SYDVKM as CDR2. What the research found in general, with its limitations: The quantity of clinical and demographic metadata differed by source and by participant and was supplied without curation.

This chain joins TRBV28 to TRBJ2-7; 8 bases in the middle match TRBD1. This TCR came from a young woman with COVID-19, enrolled during active disease. Sequencing was carried out using peripheral blood. The CDR3 region: CASSPGDRPSYEQYF. The DNA is as follows: TGTGCCAGCAGTCCCGGGGACAGGCCCTCCTACGAGCAGTACTTC.